The present entry profiles one TCR beta chain with its context. The data originate from a study of blood T cell repertoires in COVID-19. The V segment lost 2 bases and the J segment 7 bases; nucleotides outside the gene matches: 14. The CDR3 sequence is 18 residues long. In germline, CDR1 is SNHLY, CDR2 FYNNEI. Authors' methods: From reference gene primer amplification, estimates of nucleated cell counts were derived. Sequencing was performed with immunoSEQ multiplex PCR; in TCRdb, only in-frame clones are kept and a portion is missing. V and J calls and clone size are those listed in that table; D and trimming were worked out from the DNA. The table records 250,000 or so clones, approximately 80% of them present only once.

The V gene is TRBV2, the J gene TRBJ1-5; 10 bases are shared with TRBD1. Sequencing was performed on peripheral blood. The sequence was obtained from an older woman with active or convalescent COVID-19. For the CDR3, the DNA is TGTGCCAGCAGTGAAAGTTCCGGGACAGGGGCCTATGAGCAGCCCCAGCATTTT. Its protein product is CASSESSGTGAYEQPQHF.